These T cell receptor beta chains were read from a single sample in a study of T cell repertoires in cytomegalovirus infection. TCRdb fed the reads into MiXCR, producing one record per CDR3 protein. The sample has 200,000 or so distinct CDR3 sequences, about 20% seen once. Material: PBMCs. All receptors come from a human donor in good health (CMV status not recorded). Some clones in this sample may be carry-over from other donors' samples. The CDR3 runs from the conserved cysteine through the conserved F or W. Fields, in order: J gene, D gene, clone size, V gene, CDR3 protein, CDR3 DNA. The D gene is left open where the match is weak. Some rows have no size entry. The others give once, few or many, or a class for an expanded clone.

TRBJ2-7 | . | . | TRBV5-1 | CASSIEGPIYEQYF | TGCGCCAGCAGCATTGAGGGGCCTATCTACGAGCAGTACTTC
TRBJ2-7 | TRBD2 | . | TRBV19 | CASSTSEGLAGISYEQYF | TGTGCCAGTAGTACCTCTGAGGGACTAGCGGGGATCTCCTACGAGCAGTACTTC
TRBJ1-6 | . | many | TRBV19 | CASSIFSGSPLHF | TGTGCCAGTAGTATTTTCTCGGGATCACCCCTCCACTTT
TRBJ1-1 | . | few | TRBV20-1 | CSAANIEAFF | TGCAGTGCTGCGAACATTGAAGCTTTCTTT
TRBJ1-1 | . | many | TRBV7-6 | CASSSTNTEAFF | TGTGCCAGCAGTTCCACGAACACTGAAGCTTTCTTT
TRBJ2-6 | . | few | TRBV6-2/TRBV6-3 | CASRNPGGGANVLTF | TGTGCCAGCAGAAATCCGGGTGGTGGGGCCAACGTCCTGACTTTC
TRBJ2-6 | . | many | TRBV12-3/TRBV12-4 | CASSLEVSGANVLTF | TGTGCCAGCAGTTTAGAGGTCTCTGGGGCCAACGTCCTGACTTTC
TRBJ1-2 | . | . | TRBV5-1 | CASSPDSTYGYTF | TGCGCCAGCAGCCCGGACTCGACCTATGGCTACACCTTC
TRBJ2-1 | . | many | TRBV12-3/TRBV12-4 | CASSLGPTINEQFF | TGTGCCAGCAGTTTGGGACCGACTATTAATGAGCAGTTCTTC
TRBJ2-1 | TRBD1 | few | TRBV29-1 | CSVGDRGSYNEQFF | TGCAGCGTTGGGGACAGGGGATCCTACAATGAGCAGTTCTTC
TRBJ2-4 | . | many | TRBV7-3 | CASSPGVGSIQYF | TGTGCCAGCAGCCCCGGGGTGGGCAGCATTCAGTACTTC
TRBJ2-7 | . | . | TRBV15 | CATSRAGSAYEQYF | TGTGCCACCAGCAGAGCGGGCAGCGCCTACGAGCAGTACTTC
TRBJ1-1 | TRBD1 | . | TRBV5-1 | CASSDTDRLNTEAFF | TGCGCCAGCAGCGACACGGACAGGCTGAACACTGAAGCTTTCTTT
TRBJ2-1 | . | . | TRBV28 | CASSYPQGRDEQFF | TGTGCCAGCAGTTACCCACAGGGGAGGGATGAGCAGTTCTTC
TRBJ2-5 | TRBD1 | . | TRBV28 | CASSPGTQGVRETQYF | TGTGCCAGCAGTCCGGGGACCCAGGGGGTAAGAGAGACCCAGTACTTC
TRBJ2-2 | TRBD2 | . | TRBV5-1 | CASKVTGGQNTGELFF | TGCGCCAGCAAAGTAACGGGAGGCCAGAACACCGGGGAGCTGTTTTTT
TRBJ2-7 | . | . | TRBV15 | CATSLQGRTYEQYF | TGTGCCACCAGCCTTCAGGGGCGGACCTACGAGCAGTACTTC
TRBJ2-3 | TRBD1 | . | TRBV2 | CATRGQGPRDTQYF | TGTGCCACCCGGGGACAGGGACCACGAGATACGCAGTATTTT
TRBJ2-5 | TRBD1 | . | TRBV20-1 | CSAYIDDRGGETQYF | TGCAGTGCTTACATAGACGACAGGGGGGGAGAGACCCAGTACTTC
TRBJ2-3 | TRBD1 | many | TRBV12-3/TRBV12-4 | CASSATGGFATQYF | TGTGCCAGCAGTGCGACAGGGGGGTTTGCTACGCAGTATTTT
TRBJ2-5 | TRBD1 | . | TRBV28 | CASTPTGEETQYF | TGTGCCAGCACCCCGACAGGGGAAGAGACCCAGTACTTC
TRBJ1-1 | TRBD1 | many | TRBV7-2 | CASSRDRAVTEAFF | TGTGCCAGCAGCAGAGACAGGGCAGTAACTGAAGCTTTCTTT
TRBJ2-1 | TRBD2 | many | TRBV7-9 | CASSTSGGSYNEQFF | TGTGCCAGCAGCACCAGCGGGGGCTCCTACAATGAGCAGTTCTTC
TRBJ2-7 | TRBD1 | many | TRBV7-2 | CASSLAGQGNYEQYF | TGTGCCAGCAGCTTAGCGGGACAGGGGAACTACGAGCAGTACTTC
TRBJ1-6 | . | many | TRBV11-2 | CASSRTATSGGSPLHF | TGTGCCAGCAGCCGTACAGCCACCTCGGGAGGTTCACCCCTCCACTTT
TRBJ2-3 | . | once | TRBV6-4 | CASRKGDSSTDTQYF | TGTGCCAGCAGAAAAGGGGACTCTAGCACAGATACGCAGTATTTT
TRBJ1-5 | . | few | TRBV6-2/TRBV6-3 | CASSYPEVVGNQPQHF | TGTGCCAGCAGTTACCCGGAGGTGGTCGGCAATCAGCCCCAGCATTTT
TRBJ2-1 | . | few | TRBV18 | CASSRGDSSVF | TGTGCCAGCTCACGGGGGGATTCTTCGGTCTTC
TRBJ2-7 | TRBD1 | few | TRBV4-3 | CASSHSGTGETYEQYF | TGCGCCAGCAGCCACTCCGGGACAGGGGAGACCTACGAGCAGTACTTC
TRBJ2-1 | . | many | TRBV11-3 | CASSPREPGGNEQFF | TGTGCCAGCAGCCCCCGAGAGCCGGGTGGCAATGAGCAGTTCTTC
TRBJ1-1 | . | many | TRBV12-3/TRBV12-4 | CASSLTGTKNTEAFF | TGTGCCAGCAGTCTAACCGGGACGAAGAACACTGAAGCTTTCTTT
TRBJ2-1 | . | . | TRBV6-5 | CASSYSRALYNEQFF | TGTGCCAGCAGTTATTCCAGGGCCCTTTACAATGAGCAGTTCTTC
TRBJ1-5 | . | . | TRBV7-8 | CASSLASRVNSNQPQHF | TGTGCCAGCAGCTTAGCTTCCAGGGTAAATAGCAATCAGCCCCAGCATTTT
TRBJ1-1 | TRBD1 | few | TRBV5-1 | CASRRLGTANTEAFF | TGCGCCAGCAGAAGATTAGGGACAGCAAACACTGAAGCTTTCTTT